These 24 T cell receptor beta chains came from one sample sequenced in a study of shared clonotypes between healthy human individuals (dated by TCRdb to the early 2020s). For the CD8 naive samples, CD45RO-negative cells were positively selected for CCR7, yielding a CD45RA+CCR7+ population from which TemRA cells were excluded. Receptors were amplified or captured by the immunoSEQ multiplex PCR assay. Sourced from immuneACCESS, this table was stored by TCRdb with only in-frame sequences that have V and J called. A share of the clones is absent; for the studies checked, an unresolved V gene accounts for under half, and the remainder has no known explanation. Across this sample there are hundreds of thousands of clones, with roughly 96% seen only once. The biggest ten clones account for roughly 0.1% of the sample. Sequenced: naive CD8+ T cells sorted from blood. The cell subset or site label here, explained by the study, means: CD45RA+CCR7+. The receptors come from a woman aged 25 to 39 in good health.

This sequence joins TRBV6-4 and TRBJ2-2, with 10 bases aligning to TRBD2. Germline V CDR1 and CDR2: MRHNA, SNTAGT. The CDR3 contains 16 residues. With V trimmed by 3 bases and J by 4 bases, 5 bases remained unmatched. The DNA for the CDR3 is TGTGCCAGCAGTGAAAGGCTAGCGGGAGTCACCGGGGAGCTGTTTTTT. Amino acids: CASSERLAGVTGELFF.

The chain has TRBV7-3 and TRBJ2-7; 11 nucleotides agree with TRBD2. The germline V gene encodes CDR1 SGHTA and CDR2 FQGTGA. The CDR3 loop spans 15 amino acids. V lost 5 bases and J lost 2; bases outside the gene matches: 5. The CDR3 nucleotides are TGTGCCAGCAGCCCAGGACTAGCGGGCCCCTACGAGCAGTACTTC. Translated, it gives CASSPGLAGPYEQYF.

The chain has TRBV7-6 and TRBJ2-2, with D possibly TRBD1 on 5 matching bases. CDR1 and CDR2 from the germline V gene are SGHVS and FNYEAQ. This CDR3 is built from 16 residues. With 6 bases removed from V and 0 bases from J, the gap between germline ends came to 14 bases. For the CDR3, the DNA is TGTGCCAGCAGGGGATCGGACACCCCGAACACCGGGGAGCTGTTTTTT. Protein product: CASRGSDTPNTGELFF.

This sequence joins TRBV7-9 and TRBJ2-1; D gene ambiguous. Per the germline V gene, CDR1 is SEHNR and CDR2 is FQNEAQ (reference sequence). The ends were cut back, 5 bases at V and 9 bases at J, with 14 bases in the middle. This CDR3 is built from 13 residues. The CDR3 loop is CASSPNGGGEQFF. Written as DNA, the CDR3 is TGTGCCAGCAGCCCCAATGGCGGTGGTGAGCAGTTCTTC.

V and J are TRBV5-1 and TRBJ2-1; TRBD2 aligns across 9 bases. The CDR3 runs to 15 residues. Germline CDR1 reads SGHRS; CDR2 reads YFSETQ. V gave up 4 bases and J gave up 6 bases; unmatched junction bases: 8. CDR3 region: CASSMTGGGGNEQFF. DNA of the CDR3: TGCGCCAGCAGCATGACTGGCGGGGGGGGCAATGAGCAGTTCTTC. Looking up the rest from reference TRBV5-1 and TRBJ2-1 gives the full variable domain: KAGVTQTPRYLIKTRGQQVTLSCSPISGHRSVSWYQQTPGQGLQFLFEYFSETQRNKGNFPGRFSGRQFSNSRSEMNVSTLELGDSALYLCASSMTGGGGNEQFFGPGTRLTVL.

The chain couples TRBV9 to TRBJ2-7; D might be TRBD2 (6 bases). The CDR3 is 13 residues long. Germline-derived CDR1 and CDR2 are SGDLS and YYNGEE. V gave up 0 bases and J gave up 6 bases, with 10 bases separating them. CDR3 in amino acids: CASSVDGGLEQYF. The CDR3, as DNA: TGTGCCAGCAGCGTAGATGGGGGACTCGAGCAGTACTTC.

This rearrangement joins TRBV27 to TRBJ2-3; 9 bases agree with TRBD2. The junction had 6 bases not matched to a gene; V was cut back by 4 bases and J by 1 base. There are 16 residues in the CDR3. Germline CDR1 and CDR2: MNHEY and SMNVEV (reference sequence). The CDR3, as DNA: TGTGCCAGCAGTTCGAAGTGGACTAGCGGCACAGATACGCAGTATTTT. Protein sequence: CASSSKWTSGTDTQYF.

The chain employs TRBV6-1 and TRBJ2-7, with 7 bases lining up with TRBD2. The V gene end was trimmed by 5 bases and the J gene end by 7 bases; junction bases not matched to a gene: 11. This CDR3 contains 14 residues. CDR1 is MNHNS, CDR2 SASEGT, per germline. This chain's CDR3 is CASSSLGEGREQYF. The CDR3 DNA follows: TGTGCCAGCAGTAGTTTAGGGGAGGGGCGAGAGCAGTACTTC.

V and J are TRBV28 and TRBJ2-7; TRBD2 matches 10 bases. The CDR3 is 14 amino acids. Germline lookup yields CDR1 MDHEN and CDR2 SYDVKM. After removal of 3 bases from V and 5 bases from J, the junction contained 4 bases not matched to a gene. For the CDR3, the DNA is TGTGCCAGCAGTTTTCTAGCGGGAGTGGACGAGCAGTACTTC. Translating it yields CASSFLAGVDEQYF.

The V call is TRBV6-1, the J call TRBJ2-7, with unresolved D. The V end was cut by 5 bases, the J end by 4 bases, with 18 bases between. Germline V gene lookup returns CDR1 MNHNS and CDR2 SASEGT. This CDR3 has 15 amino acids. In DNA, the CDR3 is TGTGCCAGCAGTCTAGGAGCCCTACAACCTTACGAGCAGTACTTC. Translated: CASSLGALQPYEQYF.

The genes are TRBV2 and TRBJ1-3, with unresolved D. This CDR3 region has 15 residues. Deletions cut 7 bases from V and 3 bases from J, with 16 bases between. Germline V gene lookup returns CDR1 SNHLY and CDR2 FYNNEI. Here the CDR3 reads CASTELRTGGNTIYF. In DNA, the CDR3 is TGTGCCAGCACAGAATTAAGGACCGGTGGAAACACCATATATTTT.

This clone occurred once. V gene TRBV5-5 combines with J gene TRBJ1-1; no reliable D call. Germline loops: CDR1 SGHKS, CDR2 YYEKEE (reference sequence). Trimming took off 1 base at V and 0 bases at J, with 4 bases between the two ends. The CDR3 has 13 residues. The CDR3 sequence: CASSLWLNTEAFF. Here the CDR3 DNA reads TGTGCCAGCAGCTTGTGGCTGAACACTGAAGCTTTCTTT.

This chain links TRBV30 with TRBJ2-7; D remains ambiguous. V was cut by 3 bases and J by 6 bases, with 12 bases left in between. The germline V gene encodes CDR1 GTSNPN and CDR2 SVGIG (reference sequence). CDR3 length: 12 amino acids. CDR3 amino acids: CAWRTTTIEQYF. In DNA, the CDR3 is TGTGCCTGGAGGACGACAACCATCGAGCAGTACTTC.

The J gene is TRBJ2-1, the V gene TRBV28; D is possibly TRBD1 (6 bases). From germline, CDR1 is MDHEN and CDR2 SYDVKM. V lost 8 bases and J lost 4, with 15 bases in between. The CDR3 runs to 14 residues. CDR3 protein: CASYHREPYNEQFF. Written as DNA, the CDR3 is TGTGCCAGCTACCACAGGGAGCCTTACAATGAGCAGTTCTTC.

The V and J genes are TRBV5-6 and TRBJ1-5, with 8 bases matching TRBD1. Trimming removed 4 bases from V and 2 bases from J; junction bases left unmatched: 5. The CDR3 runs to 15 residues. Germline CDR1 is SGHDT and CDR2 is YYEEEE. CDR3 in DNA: TGTGCCAGCAGCCTCTCGACAGGGGGCAATCAGCCCCAGCATTTT. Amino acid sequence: CASSLSTGGNQPQHF. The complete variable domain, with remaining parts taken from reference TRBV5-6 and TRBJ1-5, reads DAGVTQSPTHLIKTRGQQVTLRCSPKSGHDTVSWYQQALGQGPQFIFQYYEEEERQRGNFPDRFSGHQFPNYSSELNVNALLLGDSALYLCASSLSTGGNQPQHFGDGTRLSIL.

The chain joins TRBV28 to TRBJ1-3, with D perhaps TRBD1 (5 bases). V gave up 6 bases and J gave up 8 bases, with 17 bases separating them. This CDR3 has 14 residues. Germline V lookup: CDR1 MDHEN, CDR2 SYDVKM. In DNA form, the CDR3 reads TGTGCCAGCAGCAATCCAGGGTGGGCGGACACCATATATTTT. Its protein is CASSNPGWADTIYF. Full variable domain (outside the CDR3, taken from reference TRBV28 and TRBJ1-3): DVKVTQSSRYLVKRTGEKVFLECVQDMDHENMFWYRQDPGLGLRLIYFSYDVKMKEKGDIPEGYSVSREKKERFSLILESASTNQTSMYLCASSNPGWADTIYFGEGSWLTVV.

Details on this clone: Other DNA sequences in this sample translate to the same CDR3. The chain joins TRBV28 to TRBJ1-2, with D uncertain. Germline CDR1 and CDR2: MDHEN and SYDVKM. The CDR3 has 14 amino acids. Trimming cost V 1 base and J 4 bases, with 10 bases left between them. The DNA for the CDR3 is TGTGCCAGCAGTTTATCCGTAGGGAGCTATGGCTACACCTTC. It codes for CASSLSVGSYGYTF.

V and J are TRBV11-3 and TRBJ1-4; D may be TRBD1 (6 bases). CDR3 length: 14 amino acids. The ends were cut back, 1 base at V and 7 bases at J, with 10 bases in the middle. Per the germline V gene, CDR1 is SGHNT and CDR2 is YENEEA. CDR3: CASSLGPDSEKLFF. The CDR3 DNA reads TGTGCCAGCAGCTTAGGCCCGGACAGTGAAAAACTGTTTTTT.

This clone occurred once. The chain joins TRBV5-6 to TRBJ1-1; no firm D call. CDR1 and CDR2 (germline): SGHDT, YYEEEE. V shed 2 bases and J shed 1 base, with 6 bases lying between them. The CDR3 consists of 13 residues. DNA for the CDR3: TGTGCCAGCAGCTTTTCACAGAACACTGAAGCTTTCTTT. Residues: CASSFSQNTEAFF.

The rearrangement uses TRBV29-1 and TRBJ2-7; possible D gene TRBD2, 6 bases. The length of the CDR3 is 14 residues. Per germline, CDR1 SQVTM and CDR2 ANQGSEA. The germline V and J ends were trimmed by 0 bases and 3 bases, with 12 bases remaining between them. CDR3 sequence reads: CSVEDRTGVYEQYF. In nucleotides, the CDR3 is TGCAGCGTTGAAGATCGGACGGGAGTCTACGAGCAGTACTTC.

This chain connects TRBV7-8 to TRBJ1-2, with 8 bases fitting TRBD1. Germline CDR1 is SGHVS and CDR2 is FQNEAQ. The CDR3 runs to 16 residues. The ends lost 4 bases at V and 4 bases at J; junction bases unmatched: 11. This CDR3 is CASSSVGQGHTYGYTF. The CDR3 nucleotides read TGTGCCAGCAGCTCCGTCGGACAGGGTCATACCTATGGCTACACCTTC. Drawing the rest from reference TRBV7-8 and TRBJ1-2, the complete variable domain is GAGVSQSPRYKVAKRGQDVALRCDPISGHVSLFWYQQALGQGPEFLTYFQNEAQLDKSGLPSDRFFAERPEGSVSTLKIQRTQQEDSAVYLCASSSVGQGHTYGYTFGSGTRLTVV.

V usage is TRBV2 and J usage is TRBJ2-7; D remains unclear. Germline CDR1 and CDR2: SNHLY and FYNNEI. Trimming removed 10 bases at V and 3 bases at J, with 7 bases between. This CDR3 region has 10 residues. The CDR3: CATGLYEQYF. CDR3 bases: TGTGCCACTGGGCTCTACGAGCAGTACTTC.

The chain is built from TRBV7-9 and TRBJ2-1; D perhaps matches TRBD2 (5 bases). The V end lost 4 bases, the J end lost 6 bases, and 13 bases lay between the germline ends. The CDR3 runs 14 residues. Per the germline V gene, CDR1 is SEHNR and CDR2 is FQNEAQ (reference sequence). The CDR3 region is CASSSPGIPNEQFF. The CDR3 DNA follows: TGTGCCAGCAGCTCCCCCGGGATCCCCAATGAGCAGTTCTTC.

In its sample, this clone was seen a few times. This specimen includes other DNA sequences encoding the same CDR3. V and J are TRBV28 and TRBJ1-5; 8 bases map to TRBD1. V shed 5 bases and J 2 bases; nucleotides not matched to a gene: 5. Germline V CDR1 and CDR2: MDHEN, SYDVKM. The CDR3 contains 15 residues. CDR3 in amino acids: CASSRDRGGNQPQHF. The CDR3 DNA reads TGTGCCAGCAGTAGAGACAGGGGTGGCAATCAGCCCCAGCATTTT. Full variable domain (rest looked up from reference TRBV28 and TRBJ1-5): DVKVTQSSRYLVKRTGEKVFLECVQDMDHENMFWYRQDPGLGLRLIYFSYDVKMKEKGDIPEGYSVSREKKERFSLILESASTNQTSMYLCASSRDRGGNQPQHFGDGTRLSIL.